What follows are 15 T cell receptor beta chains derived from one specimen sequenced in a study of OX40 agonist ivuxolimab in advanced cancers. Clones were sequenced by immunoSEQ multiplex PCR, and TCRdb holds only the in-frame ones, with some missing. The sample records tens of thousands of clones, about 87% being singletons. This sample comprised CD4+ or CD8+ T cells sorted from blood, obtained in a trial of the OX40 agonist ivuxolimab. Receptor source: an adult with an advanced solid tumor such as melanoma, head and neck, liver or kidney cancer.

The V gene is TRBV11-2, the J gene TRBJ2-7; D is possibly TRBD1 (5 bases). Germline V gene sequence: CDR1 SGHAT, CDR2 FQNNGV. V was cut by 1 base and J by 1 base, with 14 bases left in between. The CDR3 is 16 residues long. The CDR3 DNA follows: TGTGCCAGCAGCTTAGCTGGGGCCTTAACTTCCTACGAGCAGTACTTC. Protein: CASSLAGALTSYEQYF. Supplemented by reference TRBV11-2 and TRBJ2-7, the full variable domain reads EAGVAQSPRYKIIEKRQSVAFWCNPISGHATLYWYQQILGQGPKLLIQFQNNGVVDDSQLPKDRFSAERLKGVDSTLKIQPAKLEDSAVYLCASSLAGALTSYEQYFGPGTRLTVT.

CDR3 DNA: TGTGCCAGCAGTGTGGGGGCTGGGAGCAATCAGCCCCAGCATTTT. It specifies CASSVGAGSNQPQHF. This chain uses TRBV7-2 with TRBJ1-5; D may be TRBD1 (6 bases). Trimming cost V 6 bases and J 1 base, with 13 bases left between them. Germline V gene sequence: CDR1 SGHTA, CDR2 FQGNSA. This CDR3 contains 15 residues.

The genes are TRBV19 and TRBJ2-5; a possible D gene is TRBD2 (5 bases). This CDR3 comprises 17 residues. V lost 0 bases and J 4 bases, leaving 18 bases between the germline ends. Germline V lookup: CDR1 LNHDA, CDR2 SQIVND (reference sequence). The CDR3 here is CASSIDRRAAGSETQYF. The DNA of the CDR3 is TGTGCCAGTAGTATAGATCGACGGGCTGCGGGCTCAGAGACCCAGTACTTC.

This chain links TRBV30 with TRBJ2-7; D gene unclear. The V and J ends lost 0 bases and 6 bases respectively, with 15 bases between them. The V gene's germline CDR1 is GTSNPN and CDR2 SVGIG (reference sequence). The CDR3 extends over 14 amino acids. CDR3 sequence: CAWSVVTAVGEQYF. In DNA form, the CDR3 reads TGTGCCTGGAGTGTTGTGACGGCAGTCGGCGAGCAGTACTTC.

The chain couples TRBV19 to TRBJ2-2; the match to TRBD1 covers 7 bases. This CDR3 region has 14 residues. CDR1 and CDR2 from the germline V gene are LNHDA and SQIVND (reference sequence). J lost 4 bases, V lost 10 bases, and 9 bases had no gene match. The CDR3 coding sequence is TGTGCCACCCGGGACAGAGTAACCACCGGGGAGCTGTTTTTT. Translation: CATRDRVTTGELFF.

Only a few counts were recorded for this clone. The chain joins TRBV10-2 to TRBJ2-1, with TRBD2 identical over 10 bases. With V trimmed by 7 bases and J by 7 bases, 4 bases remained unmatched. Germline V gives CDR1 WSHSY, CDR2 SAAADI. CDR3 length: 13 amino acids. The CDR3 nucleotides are TGCGCCAGCATGACAGCGGGAGGGAATGAGCAGTTCTTC. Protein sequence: CASMTAGGNEQFF.

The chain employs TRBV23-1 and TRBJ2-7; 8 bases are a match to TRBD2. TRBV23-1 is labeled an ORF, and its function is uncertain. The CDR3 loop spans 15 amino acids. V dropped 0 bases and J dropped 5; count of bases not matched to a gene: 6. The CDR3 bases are TGCGCCAGCAGTCAATCGGACAAGACTAGCGACGAGCAGTACTTC. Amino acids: CASSQSDKTSDEQYF.

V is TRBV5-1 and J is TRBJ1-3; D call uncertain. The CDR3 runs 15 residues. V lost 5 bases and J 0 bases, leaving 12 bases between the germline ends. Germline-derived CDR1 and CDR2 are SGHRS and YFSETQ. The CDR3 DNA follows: TGCGCCAGCAGTAAAATCGGCGACTCTGGAAACACCATATATTTT. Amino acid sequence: CASSKIGDSGNTIYF. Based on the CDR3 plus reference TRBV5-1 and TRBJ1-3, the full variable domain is KAGVTQTPRYLIKTRGQQVTLSCSPISGHRSVSWYQQTPGQGLQFLFEYFSETQRNKGNFPGRFSGRQFSNSRSEMNVSTLELGDSALYLCASSKIGDSGNTIYFGEGSWLTVV.

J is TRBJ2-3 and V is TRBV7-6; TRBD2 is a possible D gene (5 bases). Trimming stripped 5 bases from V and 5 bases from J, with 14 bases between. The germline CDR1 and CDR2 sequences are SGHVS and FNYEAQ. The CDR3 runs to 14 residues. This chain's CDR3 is CASSRRRDRDTQYF. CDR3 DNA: TGTGCCAGCAGCCGCAGACGGGATAGAGATACGCAGTATTTT.

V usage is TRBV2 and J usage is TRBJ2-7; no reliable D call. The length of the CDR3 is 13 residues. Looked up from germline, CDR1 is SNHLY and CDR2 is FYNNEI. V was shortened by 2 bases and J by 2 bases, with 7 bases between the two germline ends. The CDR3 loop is CASSEISTYEQYF. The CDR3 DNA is TGTGCCAGCAGTGAAATCAGCACCTACGAGCAGTACTTC.

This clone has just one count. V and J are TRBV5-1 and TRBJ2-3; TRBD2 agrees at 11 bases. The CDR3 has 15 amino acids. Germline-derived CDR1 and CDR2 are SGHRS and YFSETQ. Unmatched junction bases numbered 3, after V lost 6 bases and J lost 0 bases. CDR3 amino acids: CASTRTSGSTDTQYF. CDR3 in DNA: TGCGCCAGCACCCGGACTAGCGGGAGCACAGATACGCAGTATTTT.

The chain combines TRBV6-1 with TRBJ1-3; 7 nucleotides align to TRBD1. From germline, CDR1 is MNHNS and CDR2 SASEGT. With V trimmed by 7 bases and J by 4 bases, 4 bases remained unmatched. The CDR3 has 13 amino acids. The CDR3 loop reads CASIPGGGNTIYF. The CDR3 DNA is TGTGCCAGCATTCCAGGGGGGGGAAACACCATATATTTT.

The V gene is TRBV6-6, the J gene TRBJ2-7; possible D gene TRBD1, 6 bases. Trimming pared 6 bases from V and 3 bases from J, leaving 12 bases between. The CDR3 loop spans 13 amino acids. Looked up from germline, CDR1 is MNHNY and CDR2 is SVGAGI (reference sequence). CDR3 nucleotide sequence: TGTGCCAGCAGGACGGACAGAGTCTACGAGCAGTACTTC. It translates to CASRTDRVYEQYF.

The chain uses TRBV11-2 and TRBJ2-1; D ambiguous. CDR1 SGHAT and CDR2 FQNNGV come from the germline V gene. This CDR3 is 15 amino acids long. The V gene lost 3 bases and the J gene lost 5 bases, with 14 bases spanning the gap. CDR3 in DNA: TGTGCCAGCAGCTTTAGTCAGCTTACTAACAATGAGCAGTTCTTC. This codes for CASSFSQLTNNEQFF.

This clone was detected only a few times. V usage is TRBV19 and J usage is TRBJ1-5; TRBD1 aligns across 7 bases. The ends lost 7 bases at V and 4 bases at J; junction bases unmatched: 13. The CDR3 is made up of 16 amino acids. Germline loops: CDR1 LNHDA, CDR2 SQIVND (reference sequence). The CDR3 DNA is TGTGCCAGTAAAAGTCCCCAGGGGGGGAGAAATCAGCCCCAGCATTTT. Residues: CASKSPQGGRNQPQHF.